These T cell receptor beta chains were read from a single sample in a study of cytotoxic CD8 clonotypes in ibrutinib-treated CLL. Measured with immunoSEQ multiplex PCR; TCRdb has only the in-frame clones, and not every one. The sample has 30,000 to 40,000 clones, roughly three quarters seen once. The specimen was PBMCs, collected at disease progression, from a patient treated with ibrutinib. The receptors here all came from a human donor with chronic lymphocytic leukemia. Both conserved end residues are part of each CDR3. Fields, in order: V gene, D gene, clone size, J gene, CDR3 DNA, CDR3 protein. D genes are given only for firm matches. Clone size is not always given. Where it is, it says once, few, many or a class for expanded clones.

TRBV19	.	once	TRBJ1-6	TGTGCCAGTAGTGGGGGAGGACGCCCGGCCTATTCACCCCTCCACTTT	CASSGGGRPAYSPLHF
TRBV2	.	few	TRBJ2-6	TGTGCCAGCAGTGCACTCTCTGGGGCCAACGTCCTGACTTTC	CASSALSGANVLTF
TRBV2	.	.	TRBJ2-4	TGTGCCAGCAGAGGGTGGGCCAAAAACATTCAGTACTTC	CASRGWAKNIQYF
TRBV2	.	.	TRBJ2-7	TGTGCCAGCAGGACGGTAGCACAAAACAACGAGCAGTACTTC	CASRTVAQNNEQYF
TRBV18	TRBD2	few	TRBJ2-2	TGTGCCAGCTCACCGTGGGGAGGGGAGAACACCGGGGAGCTGTTTTTT	CASSPWGGENTGELFF
TRBV5-4	.	once	TRBJ1-2	TGTGCCAGCACCGATACAGGCTCTATCTATGGCTACACCTTC	CASTDTGSIYGYTF
TRBV15	.	once	TRBJ1-3	TGTGCCACCAGCAGAGATCAGGTCTCTGGAAACACCATATATTTT	CATSRDQVSGNTIYF
TRBV5-1	TRBD1	few	TRBJ2-1	TGCGCCAGCAGCCCTATGGGACAGGGGTACAATGAGCAGTTCTTC	CASSPMGQGYNEQFF
TRBV4-1	.	once	TRBJ1-3	TGCGCCAGCAGCCAAGATGATCCTCTCGGAAACACCATATATTTT	CASSQDDPLGNTIYF
TRBV11-2	.	.	TRBJ2-1	TGTGCCAGCAGCTTAATAATAGCTAGTCCCAATGAGCAGTTCTTC	CASSLIIASPNEQFF
TRBV7-9	TRBD2	.	TRBJ2-3	TGTGCCAGCAGTTACTCATTAGCGGGAGGGATATACACAGATACGCAGTATTTT	CASSYSLAGGIYTDTQYF
TRBV19	.	once	TRBJ1-2	TGTGCCAGTAGTATTGTCGGCACCTTATTTGACTATGGCTACACCTTC	CASSIVGTLFDYGYTF
TRBV19	.	.	TRBJ1-2	TGTGCCAGTAGTATACAGGGGAATAACTATGGCTACACCTTC	CASSIQGNNYGYTF
TRBV2	TRBD2	.	TRBJ2-1	TGTGCCAGCAGTGACCCGACTAGCGGGGTAAATGAGCAGTTCTTC	CASSDPTSGVNEQFF
TRBV5-1	.	.	TRBJ2-7	TGCGCCAGCAGCTTCGGCACCCTAGTATATGTTCCTAACGAGCAGTACTTC	CASSFGTLVYVPNEQYF
TRBV6-5	TRBD1	.	TRBJ2-5	TGTGCCAGCAGGATCACAGGGGGAGGAGTGGAGACCCAGTACTTC	CASRITGGGVETQYF
TRBV10-1	TRBD2	.	TRBJ2-3	TGCGCCACCGGACTAGCGGGAACAGATACGCAGTATTTT	CATGLAGTDTQYF
TRBV7-8	.	.	TRBJ2-2	TGTGCCAGCAGCTTAGCGTGGGTCACCGGGGAGCTGTTTTTT	CASSLAWVTGELFF
TRBV10-1	TRBD1	.	TRBJ2-7	TGCGCCAGCAGTCGTTCAGGGACAGGAGGTGACGAGCAGTACTTC	CASSRSGTGGDEQYF
TRBV19	.	.	TRBJ2-5	TGTGCCAGTAGTATCAACCAAGAGACCCAGTACTTC	CASSINQETQYF
TRBV12-5	.	.	TRBJ2-1	TGTGCTAGTGCCCGGGGCCACAATGAGCAGTTCTTC	CASARGHNEQFF
TRBV27	TRBD2	few	TRBJ2-7	TGTGCCAGCAGTTTATCCGGGGGGTGGGAGCAGTACTTC	CASSLSGGWEQYF
TRBV14	.	.	TRBJ2-1	TGTGCCAGCAGCCCAGGAGTGGGGTTACAGTTCTTC	CASSPGVGLQFF
TRBV11-2	TRBD2	.	TRBJ2-7	TGTGCCAGCAGTTTCGACAGCGGGAGGGCCGGGACCGAGCAGTACTTC	CASSFDSGRAGTEQYF
TRBV19	.	.	TRBJ1-1	TGTGCCAGTAGCCCCCAGCCGGGCGGGGAAGAAGCTTTCTTT	CASSPQPGGEEAFF
TRBV7-6	.	.	TRBJ2-5	TGTGCCAGCAGCCCTGAGGCTGGGGTCCAAGAGACCCAGTACTTC	CASSPEAGVQETQYF
TRBV7-8	.	once	TRBJ2-4	TGTGCCAGCAGCTTAAGCAGGACCCTAGCCAAAAACATTCAGTACTTC	CASSLSRTLAKNIQYF
TRBV4-2	TRBD1	.	TRBJ2-2	TGTGCCAGCAGCCAATCACCCTTAGACAGGGCGAACACCGGGGAGCTGTTTTTT	CASSQSPLDRANTGELFF
TRBV6-1	.	.	TRBJ2-7	TGTGCCAGCAGTGGTAACCCGCGGTACGAGCAGTACTTC	CASSGNPRYEQYF
TRBV19	.	once	TRBJ2-7	TGTGCCAGTAGTTCCGGGTGGGAGCAGTACTTC	CASSSGWEQYF
TRBV6-5	.	few	TRBJ1-1	TGTGCCAGCAGTTACGCGGACGGTGAAGCTTTCTTT	CASSYADGEAFF
TRBV19	TRBD2	.	TRBJ2-5	TGTGCCAGTAGTAAGCGGGAGGCGAGTAGGGAGACCCAGTACTTC	CASSKREASRETQYF
TRBV28	TRBD1	.	TRBJ1-2	TGTGCCACCGCCATCGGGACAGGCCGAAACTATGGCTACACCTTC	CATAIGTGRNYGYTF
TRBV6-5	TRBD1	.	TRBJ2-7	TGTGCCAGCAGGGGACAGGGATTCGCGCAGTACTTC	CASRGQGFAQYF
TRBV5-6	.	few	TRBJ2-7	TGTGCCAGCAGCTCCCCCGGGACTTACAACGAGCAGTACTTC	CASSSPGTYNEQYF
TRBV5-4	.	.	TRBJ2-7	TGTGCCAGCAGCGTCTACGAGACTATCCCCTACGAGCAGTACTTC	CASSVYETIPYEQYF
TRBV4-1	TRBD2	once	TRBJ2-3	TGCGCCAGCAGCCCCAGGACGGGGGGGAGGGCCACAGATACGCAGTATTTT	CASSPRTGGRATDTQYF
TRBV11-2	TRBD1	.	TRBJ2-5	TGTGCCAGCAGCTTTGGACAGGCACAAGAGACCCAGTACTTC	CASSFGQAQETQYF
TRBV5-1	.	.	TRBJ1-1	TGCGCCAGCAGCTTGGCGGGGGGCTATGAAGCTTTCTTT	CASSLAGGYEAFF
TRBV5-1	TRBD2	.	TRBJ2-3	TGCGCCAGCAGCTTGGCGGGAGGGAGCACAGATACGCAGTATTTT	CASSLAGGSTDTQYF
TRBV5-1	.	few	TRBJ2-2	TGCGCCAGCAGCTTGGAAATCAGGGCCGGGGAGCTGTTTTTT	CASSLEIRAGELFF
TRBV7-6	TRBD1	.	TRBJ2-5	TGTGCCAGCAGCACAACCCCCGACAGGGGGCGAGAGACCCAGTACTTC	CASSTTPDRGRETQYF
TRBV18	.	.	TRBJ2-6	TGTGCCAGCTCGCCGGGGTCCCAGGCCAACGTCCTGACTTTC	CASSPGSQANVLTF
TRBV7-2	TRBD1	.	TRBJ1-5	TGTGCCAGCAGCTTAGTCCCAACAGGGGGACGGCCCCAGCATTTT	CASSLVPTGGRPQHF
TRBV5-1	.	.	TRBJ2-7	TGCGCCAGCACCAGAGGGGGGACCAACAGCGGCTACGAGCAGTACTTC	CASTRGGTNSGYEQYF